The 15 T cell receptor beta chains below were found in one sample sequenced in a study of blood T cell repertoires in COVID-19. Using immunoSEQ multiplex PCR, the repertoire was profiled, and TCRdb retains in-frame clones only, with some absent. The table includes about 370,000 clones, under 90% detected once. Specimen: PBMCs or T cells enriched from blood (not recorded which). The receptor source for this set is a woman aged 25 to 39 who had recovered from COVID-19.

This sequence joins TRBV2 and TRBJ1-4; 9 bases fit TRBD1. Trimming removed 6 bases from V and 0 bases from J; junction bases left unmatched: 8. The CDR3 spans 17 residues. Germline CDR1 is SNHLY and CDR2 is FYNNEI. The CDR3, as DNA: TGTGCCAGCAGCTGGGACAGGGTTTTCGCAACTAATGAAAAACTGTTTTTT. This codes for CASSWDRVFATNEKLFF. Based on the CDR3 plus reference TRBV2 and TRBJ1-4, the full variable domain is EPEVTQTPSHQVTQMGQEVILRCVPISNHLYFYWYRQILGQKVEFLVSFYNNEISEKSEIFDDQFSVERPDGSNFTLKIRSTKLEDSAMYFCASSWDRVFATNEKLFFGSGTQLSVL.

This chain joins TRBV4-3 and TRBJ1-6, with 10 bases lining up with TRBD1. The germline gives CDR1 LGHNA, CDR2 YSLEER. The CDR3 extends over 15 amino acids. Unmatched junction bases numbered 4, after V lost 2 bases and J lost 9 bases. In DNA, the CDR3 is TGCGCCAGCAGCCAATTCGGGACAGGGGTTTCACCCCTCCACTTT. It is translated as CASSQFGTGVSPLHF.

The chain recombines TRBV9 with TRBJ1-1, with 7 nucleotides matching TRBD1. V was pared by 4 bases and J by 12 bases, with 12 bases of the junction left unmatched. CDR1 and CDR2 from the germline V gene are SGDLS and YYNGEE. This CDR3 comprises 13 residues. Here the CDR3 reads CASSLRGTDKPFF. CDR3 DNA: TGTGCCAGCAGCCTTAGGGGGACAGACAAACCTTTCTTT.

The chain combines TRBV15 with TRBJ2-2; no firm D call. Germline-derived CDR1 and CDR2 are LNHNV and YYDKDF (reference sequence). The CDR3 contains 13 residues. V lost 5 bases to trimming and J lost 6 bases, with 10 bases between them. CDR3 DNA sequence: TGTGCCACCAGCTCTTCGGGTTCCGGGGAGCTGTTTTTT. Translation gives CATSSSGSGELFF.

The V call is TRBV19, the J call TRBJ1-5; tentatively, D is TRBD1 (5 bases). The CDR3 extends over 18 amino acids. The V end lost 2 bases, the J end lost 2 bases, and 19 bases lay between the germline ends. Germline CDR1 is LNHDA and CDR2 is SQIVND (reference sequence). The CDR3 spells CASSIPRGLGLGNQPQHF. DNA of the CDR3: TGTGCCAGTAGTATACCTCGAGGTTTGGGGCTTGGCAATCAGCCCCAGCATTTT.

This chain connects TRBV4-1 to TRBJ2-5, with D maybe TRBD2 (5 bases). CDR3 length: 14 amino acids. The V end was cut by 3 bases, the J end by 5 bases, with 13 bases between. The V gene's germline CDR1 is MGHRA and CDR2 YSYEKL. As DNA, the CDR3 is TGCGCCAGCAGCCACGCCTACGGGAAGGAGACCCAGTACTTC. Translated, it gives CASSHAYGKETQYF.

The rearrangement uses TRBV30 and TRBJ2-7, with TRBD2 identical over 9 bases. The V gene end was trimmed by 5 bases and the J gene end by 6 bases; junction bases not matched to a gene: 11. This CDR3 spans 14 amino acids. CDR1 and CDR2 from the germline V gene are GTSNPN and SVGIG (reference sequence). The DNA for the CDR3 is TGTGCCTGGGCACGGGCTAGCGGGGTTTCCGAGCAGTACTTC. Its protein product is CAWARASGVSEQYF.

The chain is built from TRBV30 and TRBJ1-5; TRBD1 is a possible D gene (6 bases). Germline CDR1 GTSNPN, CDR2 SVGIG (reference sequence). V was shortened by 3 bases and J by 7 bases, with 13 bases between the two germline ends. The CDR3 has 13 residues. CDR3 nucleotide sequence: TGTGCCTGGAGCAGAAACAGGGAACAGCCCCAGCATTTT. Translation: CAWSRNREQPQHF. The variable domain in full, completed from reference TRBV30 and TRBJ1-5, reads SQTIHQWPATLVQPVGSPLSLECTVEGTSNPNLYWYRQAAGRGLQLLFYSVGIGQISSEVPQNLSASRPQDRQFILSSKKLLLSDSGFYLCAWSRNREQPQHFGDGTRLSIL.

This chain uses TRBV5-5 with TRBJ1-2, with a tentative D call TRBD1 (5 bases). Germline CDR1 is SGHKS and CDR2 is YYEKEE (reference sequence). The CDR3 is 13 amino acids. V was clipped by 3 bases and J by 3 bases, with 9 bases between them. DNA for the CDR3: TGTGCCAGCAGCTCCTGGGGGGACTATGGCTACACCTTC. It translates to CASSSWGDYGYTF.

The J gene is TRBJ1-2, the V gene TRBV10-3, with D perhaps matching TRBD1 (5 bases). CDR3 length: 13 residues. Per germline, CDR1 ENHRY and CDR2 SYGVKD. V was pared by 0 bases and J by 8 bases, with 10 bases between. The CDR3 here is CAISESAGLGYTF. The CDR3 DNA reads as TGTGCCATCAGTGAGTCAGCGGGGCTCGGCTACACCTTC.

This chain joins TRBV28 and TRBJ1-2; no firm D call. Germline V CDR1 and CDR2: MDHEN, SYDVKM. V shed 7 bases and J shed 10 bases, with 16 bases lying between them. There are 12 residues in the CDR3. The CDR3 sequence is CASISPGQIYTF. For the CDR3, the DNA is TGTGCCAGCATCTCGCCGGGTCAGATCTACACCTTC.

The chain links TRBV10-3 to TRBJ2-1; 10 bases map to TRBD2. The germline gives CDR1 ENHRY, CDR2 SYGVKD. V was pared by 7 bases and J by 6 bases, with 12 bases of the junction left unmatched. The CDR3 sequence is 16 residues long. CDR3 sequence reads: CAIKGPSGGLPNEQFF. As DNA, the CDR3 is TGTGCCATCAAAGGCCCTAGCGGGGGCCTCCCCAATGAGCAGTTCTTC.

In its sample, this clone was seen once. The chain links TRBV19 to TRBJ2-6, with 10 bases lining up with TRBD1. There are 19 residues in the CDR3. From germline, CDR1 is LNHDA and CDR2 SQIVND (reference sequence). Unmatched junction bases numbered 14, after V lost 7 bases and J lost 2 bases. This CDR3 reads CASILSDRGRTAGANVLTF. The CDR3 DNA reads as TGTGCCAGTATTCTATCCGACAGGGGGCGGACGGCTGGGGCCAACGTCCTGACTTTC.

The chain combines TRBV5-1 with TRBJ1-1; weak D call: TRBD1 (5 bases). The CDR3 has 17 amino acids. Germline V gene data show CDR1 as SGHRS and CDR2 as YFSETQ. V lost 4 bases and J 5 bases, leaving 24 bases between the germline ends. CDR3 protein: CASSGLGRAFGGTEAFF. The CDR3 DNA reads as TGCGCCAGCAGCGGCCTGGGACGGGCGTTTGGAGGGACTGAAGCTTTCTTT.

The gene calls are TRBV18 and TRBJ2-6; TRBD1 agrees at 8 bases. The length of the CDR3 is 17 residues. The V segment lost 1 base and the J segment 2 bases; nucleotides outside the gene matches: 4. Looked up from germline, CDR1 is KGHSH and CDR2 is LQKENI. For the CDR3, the DNA is TGTGCCAGCTCACCACTAGGACAGGGAACTGGGGCCAACGTCCTGACTTTC. Amino acids: CASSPLGQGTGANVLTF.